The rows below give T cell receptor beta chains drawn from one sample of a study of identical twins. MiXCR, applied by TCRdb to the 5' RACE reads, yields one record per CDR3 protein. Among roughly 630,000 distinct CDR3 sequences listed, just over 7% were seen once. This same sample was also part of a study on yellow fever vaccine responses in identical twins.

Material: PBMCs. The receptors come from a woman younger than 30 in good health. Both conserved end residues are part of each CDR3. A D gene is named only where the DNA matches it firmly. Only some rows state a clone size, as once, few, many or a class for expanded clones.

J: TRBJ2-5; D: TRBD2; V: TRBV3-1; size: few; CDR3: CASSLRTSGGYRETQYF; DNA: TGTGCCAGCAGCCTCCGGACTAGCGGGGGTTATCGAGAGACCCAGTACTTC
J: TRBJ1-5; D: -; V: TRBV3-1; size: many; CDR3: CASSSNGAPNQPQHF; DNA: TGTGCCAGCAGCTCAAACGGGGCCCCCAATCAGCCCCAGCATTTT
J: TRBJ1-1; D: -; V: TRBV10-3; size: few; CDR3: CAISGAGNTEAFF; DNA: TGTGCCATCAGTGGGGCAGGCAACACTGAAGCTTTCTTT
J: TRBJ1-1; D: -; V: TRBV5-4; size: -; CDR3: CASSLPTWTEAFF; DNA: TGTGCCAGCAGCTTGCCCACGTGGACTGAAGCTTTCTTT
J: TRBJ1-2; D: -; V: TRBV24-1; size: few; CDR3: CATSGLNNGYTF; DNA: TGTGCCACCAGTGGCCTAAATAATGGCTACACCTTC
J: TRBJ2-1; D: TRBD2; V: TRBV29-1; size: many; CDR3: CSVKGWTSGYNEQFF; DNA: TGCAGCGTGAAGGGGTGGACTAGCGGTTACAATGAGCAGTTCTTC
J: TRBJ2-1; D: TRBD2; V: TRBV12-3/TRBV12-4; size: many; CDR3: CASSPFTSGVGNEQFF; DNA: TGTGCCAGCAGCCCCTTTACTAGCGGGGTGGGCAATGAGCAGTTCTTC
J: TRBJ1-1; D: -; V: TRBV2; size: -; CDR3: CASEHRDTEAFF; DNA: TGTGCCAGTGAACACCGGGACACTGAAGCTTTCTTT
J: TRBJ1-4; D: -; V: TRBV20-1; size: -; CDR3: CSARIRNEKLFF; DNA: TGCAGTGCTAGAATCAGGAATGAAAAACTGTTTTTT
J: TRBJ1-1; D: TRBD1; V: TRBV6-1; size: -; CDR3: CASSRRPPGQGRDTEAFF; DNA: TGTGCCAGCAGTCGAAGGCCCCCGGGACAGGGGAGAGACACTGAAGCTTTCTTT
J: TRBJ2-1; D: -; V: TRBV3-1; size: -; CDR3: CASSQEWRQGRDEQFF; DNA: TGTGCCAGCAGCCAAGAATGGCGACAGGGGAGGGATGAGCAGTTCTTC
J: TRBJ1-4; D: -; V: TRBV5-1; size: many; CDR3: CASSLVSTGDGRNEKLFF; DNA: TGCGCCAGCAGCTTGGTTTCAACGGGTGACGGCCGTAATGAAAAACTGTTTTTT
J: TRBJ2-1; D: TRBD2; V: TRBV19; size: -; CDR3: CASKERGYNEQFF; DNA: TGTGCCAGTAAGGAGCGGGGGTACAATGAGCAGTTCTTC
J: TRBJ2-2; D: -; V: TRBV7-2; size: -; CDR3: CASSPPKEGRLTGELFF; DNA: TGTGCCAGCAGCCCACCGAAGGAGGGCCGATTGACCGGGGAGCTGTTTTTT
J: TRBJ2-5; D: TRBD2; V: TRBV11-2; size: few; CDR3: CASSLSGGGFRKTQYF; DNA: TGTGCCAGCAGCCTGTCGGGCGGGGGTTTCCGGAAGACCCAGTACTTC
J: TRBJ2-1; D: -; V: TRBV20-1; size: -; CDR3: CSAPRQGLYNEQFF; DNA: TGCAGTGCCCCCCGCCAGGGGCTATACAATGAGCAGTTCTTC
J: TRBJ2-1; D: TRBD2; V: TRBV20-1; size: -; CDR3: CSARDRGRAGNEQFF; DNA: TGCAGTGCTAGAGATCGCGGGAGGGCCGGGAATGAGCAGTTCTTC
J: TRBJ2-1; D: TRBD2; V: TRBV12-3/TRBV12-4; size: -; CDR3: CASSFRTSGGQREQFF; DNA: TGTGCCAGCAGTTTTAGGACTAGCGGGGGCCAGCGGGAGCAGTTCTTC
J: TRBJ2-4; D: TRBD1; V: TRBV29-1; size: many; CDR3: CSAATGQGQYF; DNA: TGCAGCGCCGCCACCGGACAGGGTCAGTACTTC
J: TRBJ2-7; D: -; V: TRBV20-1; size: many; CDR3: CSARRSGLDYEQYF; DNA: TGCAGTGCTAGACGAAGCGGGTTAGACTACGAGCAGTACTTC
J: TRBJ2-5; D: -; V: TRBV11-2; size: few; CDR3: CASSPGEGETQYF; DNA: TGTGCCAGCAGCCCTGGGGAAGGGGAGACCCAGTACTTC
J: TRBJ2-3; D: -; V: TRBV7-6; size: -; CDR3: CASSAGTSSTDTQYF; DNA: TGTGCCAGCAGCGCTGGGACTTCTAGCACAGATACGCAGTATTTT
J: TRBJ2-3; D: TRBD1; V: TRBV27; size: many; CDR3: CASALATGGVKLRPDTQYF; DNA: TGTGCCAGCGCCCTGGCGACAGGGGGCGTAAAGTTACGCCCAGATACGCAGTATTTT
J: TRBJ2-4; D: -; V: TRBV15; size: few; CDR3: CATSRDSLAKNIQYF; DNA: TGTGCCACCAGCAGAGATTCTCTAGCCAAAAACATTCAGTACTTC
J: TRBJ2-5; D: TRBD1; V: TRBV3-1; size: -; CDR3: CASSQRGTELETQYF; DNA: TGTGCCAGCAGCCAGCGTGGGACAGAACTAGAGACCCAGTACTTC
J: TRBJ1-1; D: TRBD1; V: TRBV7-2; size: many; CDR3: CASSLDRGAEAFF; DNA: TGTGCCAGCAGCTTAGACAGGGGGGCTGAAGCTTTCTTT
J: TRBJ2-1; D: TRBD1; V: TRBV20-1; size: -; CDR3: CSEGAIGYNEQFF; DNA: TGCAGTGAGGGGGCGATAGGATACAATGAGCAGTTCTTC
J: TRBJ1-1; D: TRBD1; V: TRBV25-1; size: few; CDR3: CASMRDRVGNTEAFF; DNA: TGTGCCAGCATGAGAGACAGGGTGGGGAACACTGAAGCTTTCTTT
J: TRBJ2-2; D: TRBD2; V: TRBV5-1; size: -; CDR3: CASSLEIAGGPNTGELFF; DNA: TGCGCCAGCAGCTTGGAGATAGCGGGAGGACCAAACACCGGGGAGCTGTTTTTT
J: TRBJ1-5; D: TRBD1; V: TRBV28; size: few; CDR3: CASTTGGGGNQPQHF; DNA: TGTGCCAGCACAACAGGGGGAGGAGGCAATCAGCCCCAGCATTTT
J: TRBJ2-3; D: TRBD2; V: TRBV20-1; size: once; CDR3: CCASALAGGPGTDTQYF; DNA: TGCTGTGCTAGTGCCCTAGCGGGGGGGCCAGGCACAGATACGCAGTATTTT
J: TRBJ1-6; D: -; V: TRBV6-1; size: few; CDR3: CASSELTGTPLHF; DNA: TGTGCCAGCAGTGAACTTACAGGAACACCCCTCCACTTT
J: TRBJ2-2; D: TRBD2; V: TRBV5-1; size: many; CDR3: CASSSLAGIGELFF; DNA: TGCGCCAGCAGCTCTCTAGCGGGAATCGGGGAGCTGTTTTTT
J: TRBJ2-7; D: -; V: TRBV6-2/TRBV6-3; size: few; CDR3: CASSYSPRDRMGEQYF; DNA: TGTGCCAGCAGTTACTCGCCCAGGGACCGAATGGGCGAGCAGTACTTC
J: TRBJ2-1; D: TRBD2; V: TRBV10-3; size: -; CDR3: CAISLDSGLAGATYNEQFF; DNA: TGTGCCATCAGTTTAGACTCGGGACTAGCGGGCGCCACCTACAATGAGCAGTTCTTC
J: TRBJ2-3; D: -; V: TRBV4-1; size: -; CDR3: CASSYEYSDTQYF; DNA: TGCGCCAGCAGCTACGAATACTCAGATACGCAGTATTTT
J: TRBJ2-1; D: TRBD2; V: TRBV2; size: few; CDR3: CATQTGGWENEQFF; DNA: TGTGCCACGCAGACGGGGGGGTGGGAGAATGAGCAGTTCTTC
J: TRBJ2-7; D: -; V: TRBV12-3/TRBV12-4; size: many; CDR3: CASSFKGVYEQYF; DNA: TGTGCCAGCAGTTTCAAGGGGGTCTACGAGCAGTACTTC
J: TRBJ1-1; D: -; V: TRBV3-1; size: few; CDR3: CASSQDYRGFGPKSAFF; DNA: TGTGCCAGCAGCCAAGATTACCGCGGTTTTGGTCCCAAGAGTGCTTTCTTT
J: TRBJ2-3; D: -; V: TRBV9; size: few; CDR3: CASSVVDATSTDTQYF; DNA: TGTGCCAGCAGCGTAGTGGACGCAACTAGCACAGATACGCAGTATTTT
J: TRBJ1-2; D: TRBD1; V: TRBV4-1; size: many; CDR3: CASSHDRASVLYGYTF; DNA: TGCGCCAGCAGCCACGACAGGGCGTCCGTACTCTATGGCTACACCTTC
J: TRBJ2-1; D: -; V: TRBV12-3/TRBV12-4; size: many; CDR3: CASSRTGFGNNEQFF; DNA: TGTGCCAGCAGTAGAACAGGGTTTGGGAACAATGAGCAGTTCTTC
J: TRBJ1-2; D: -; V: TRBV25-1; size: -; CDR3: CASNQGPSHGYTF; DNA: TGTGCCAGCAACCAGGGGCCCTCCCATGGCTACACCTTC
J: TRBJ2-1; D: TRBD1; V: TRBV12-3/TRBV12-4; size: few; CDR3: CASSPRPGTGINEQFF; DNA: TGTGCCAGCAGTCCCCGCCCCGGGACAGGGATCAATGAGCAGTTCTTC
J: TRBJ2-1; D: TRBD1; V: TRBV9; size: few; CDR3: CASSGGTGSYNEQFF; DNA: TGTGCCAGCAGCGGCGGGACAGGCTCCTACAATGAGCAGTTCTTC
J: TRBJ2-3; D: TRBD2; V: TRBV3-1; size: -; CDR3: CASSRWIAGTLRDTQYF; DNA: TGTGCCAGCAGCCGCTGGATAGCGGGGACTTTGAGAGATACGCAGTATTTT
J: TRBJ1-1; D: -; V: TRBV6-2/TRBV6-3; size: -; CDR3: CASNRGLLNTEAFF; DNA: TGTGCCAGCAACCGGGGGCTTCTGAACACTGAAGCTTTCTTT
J: TRBJ2-5; D: -; V: TRBV7-9; size: few; CDR3: CASTKEGGPMETQYF; DNA: TGTGCCAGCACCAAGGAGGGAGGACCAATGGAGACCCAGTACTTC
J: TRBJ2-2; D: -; V: TRBV11-2; size: -; CDR3: CASSPTAGNTGELFF; DNA: TGTGCCAGCAGCCCCACGGCAGGGAACACCGGGGAGCTGTTTTTT
J: TRBJ2-1; D: -; V: TRBV29-1; size: many; CDR3: CSTEKDWARREQFF; DNA: TGCAGCACAGAAAAGGATTGGGCTAGAAGAGAGCAGTTCTTC
J: TRBJ1-5; D: TRBD1; V: TRBV12-3/TRBV12-4; size: many; CDR3: CASSSDRTGPNQPQHF; DNA: TGTGCCAGCAGTTCGGACAGGACAGGGCCTAATCAGCCCCAGCATTTT
J: TRBJ1-5; D: -; V: TRBV19; size: -; CDR3: CASSAPGWYQPQHF; DNA: TGTGCCAGTAGTGCCCCAGGGTGGTACCAGCCCCAGCATTTT
J: TRBJ1-1; D: -; V: TRBV7-9; size: -; CDR3: CAIRGRVGTEAFF; DNA: TGTGCCATCCGGGGTAGGGTAGGAACTGAAGCTTTCTTT
J: TRBJ2-2; D: TRBD1; V: TRBV5-1; size: -; CDR3: CASSSGTGYYGELFF; DNA: TGCGCCAGCAGCTCCGGGACAGGGTATTACGGGGAGCTGTTTTTT
J: TRBJ2-5; D: -; V: TRBV5-5; size: few; CDR3: CASSLVVGDRTQYF; DNA: TGTGCCAGCAGCTTGGTGGTCGGGGATCGGACCCAGTACTTC